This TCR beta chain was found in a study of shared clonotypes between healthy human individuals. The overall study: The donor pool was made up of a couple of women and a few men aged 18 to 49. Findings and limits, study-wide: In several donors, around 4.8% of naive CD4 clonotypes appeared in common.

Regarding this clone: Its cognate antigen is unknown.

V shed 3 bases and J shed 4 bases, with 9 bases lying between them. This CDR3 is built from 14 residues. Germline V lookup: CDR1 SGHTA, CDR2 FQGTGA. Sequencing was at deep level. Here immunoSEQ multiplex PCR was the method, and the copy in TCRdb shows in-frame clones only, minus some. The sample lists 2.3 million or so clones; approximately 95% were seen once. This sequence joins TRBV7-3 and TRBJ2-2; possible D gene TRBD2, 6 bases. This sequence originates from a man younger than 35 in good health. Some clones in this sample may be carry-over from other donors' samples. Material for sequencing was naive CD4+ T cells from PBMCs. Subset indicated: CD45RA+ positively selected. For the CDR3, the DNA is TGTGCCAGCAGCTTGGGTAGCGGCACCGGGGAGCTGTTTTTT. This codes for CASSLGSGTGELFF.